This T cell receptor (beta chain) stems from a study of blood T cell repertoires in COVID-19. Study context: COVID-19 samples, acute and convalescent, were from the United States, Italy and Spain. Nucleic acid was either cDNA or gDNA, and it came from T cells, B-cell-depleted T cells, or PBMCs.

In the original processing: Scientists estimated how many nucleated cells there were by amplifying reference gene primers. TCRdb's table, derived via immunoSEQ multiplex PCR, lists solely in-frame clones and lacks some. V, J and clone size are taken as reported in that table, and D and trimming were inferred from the DNA itself. Of around 110,000 clones detected, approximately 90% appear once; the ten largest clones hold less than 2%. The CDR3 length is 20 residues. The junction had 20 bases not matched to a gene; V was cut back by 3 bases and J by 2 bases. Germline V gives CDR1 SGHRS, CDR2 YFSETQ. The chain is built from TRBV5-1 and TRBJ2-3; TRBD2 matches 8 bases. Sequenced: peripheral blood. The clonotype was recovered from a human donor with active COVID-19. The donor label of this sample is uncertain. The DNA of the CDR3 is TGCGCCAGCAGCTCCGGGTTGCTAACGGGGGGGCCGAGTATCACAGATACGCAGTATTTT. Protein product: CASSSGLLTGGPSITDTQYF.